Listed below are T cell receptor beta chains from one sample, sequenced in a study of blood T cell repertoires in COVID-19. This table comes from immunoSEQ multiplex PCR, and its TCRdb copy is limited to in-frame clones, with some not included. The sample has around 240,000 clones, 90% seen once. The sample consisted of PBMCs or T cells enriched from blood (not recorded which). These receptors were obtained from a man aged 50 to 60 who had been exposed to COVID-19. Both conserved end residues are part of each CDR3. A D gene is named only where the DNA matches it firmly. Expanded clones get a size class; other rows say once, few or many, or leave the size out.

CDR3 protein: CASSPIRGRQYF
CDR3 DNA: TGTGCCAGCAGCCCGATCAGGGGCCGCCAGTACTTC
V gene: TRBV7-8
D gene: .
J gene: TRBJ2-5
clone size: .

CDR3 protein: CASSFRGRDTEAFF
CDR3 DNA: TGCGCCAGCAGCTTTCGGGGTCGGGACACTGAAGCTTTCTTT
V gene: TRBV5-1
D gene: .
J gene: TRBJ1-1
clone size: .

CDR3 protein: CASSSGQGAVSYGYTF
CDR3 DNA: TGTGCCAGCAGTTCGGGACAGGGGGCTGTTAGCTATGGCTACACCTTC
V gene: TRBV28
D gene: TRBD1
J gene: TRBJ1-2
clone size: .

CDR3 protein: CASTTAGARGEQFF
CDR3 DNA: TGTGCCAGCACCACAGCGGGAGCGAGGGGTGAGCAGTTCTTC
V gene: TRBV5-5
D gene: TRBD2
J gene: TRBJ2-1
clone size: .

CDR3 protein: CASSVRPNYGYTF
CDR3 DNA: TGTGCCAGCAGCGTACGTCCCAACTATGGCTACACCTTC
V gene: TRBV9
D gene: .
J gene: TRBJ1-2
clone size: .

CDR3 protein: CASSPLGQGLSNTEAFF
CDR3 DNA: TGTGCCAGCTCACCCCTGGGACAGGGACTGTCGAACACTGAAGCTTTCTTT
V gene: TRBV18
D gene: TRBD1
J gene: TRBJ1-1
clone size: .

CDR3 protein: CATRGATEAFF
CDR3 DNA: TGTGCCACCAGGGGGGCCACTGAAGCTTTCTTT
V gene: TRBV24-1
D gene: .
J gene: TRBJ1-1
clone size: .

CDR3 protein: CATRGGSNTGELFF
CDR3 DNA: TGTGCCACCCGCGGCGGATCGAACACCGGGGAGCTGTTTTTT
V gene: TRBV7-3
D gene: .
J gene: TRBJ2-2
clone size: .

CDR3 protein: CASTPSGEEETQYF
CDR3 DNA: TGTGCCAGCACCCCCTCTGGGGAGGAAGAGACCCAGTACTTC
V gene: TRBV28
D gene: .
J gene: TRBJ2-5
clone size: once

CDR3 protein: CAVGPNLGEAFF
CDR3 DNA: TGTGCCGTGGGCCCAAACTTGGGTGAAGCTTTCTTT
V gene: TRBV19
D gene: .
J gene: TRBJ1-1
clone size: .

CDR3 protein: CASSNERDEQYF
CDR3 DNA: TGTGCCAGTAGCAACGAGCGTGACGAGCAGTACTTC
V gene: TRBV19
D gene: .
J gene: TRBJ2-7
clone size: .

CDR3 protein: CASSRTGLYAYGYTF
CDR3 DNA: TGTGCCAGCAGTAGAACAGGGTTGTACGCCTATGGCTACACCTTC
V gene: TRBV28
D gene: .
J gene: TRBJ1-2
clone size: .

CDR3 protein: CASSSTGDGPNEKLFF
CDR3 DNA: TGCGCCAGCAGCTCAACAGGGGATGGCCCTAATGAAAAACTGTTTTTT
V gene: TRBV5-1
D gene: TRBD1
J gene: TRBJ1-4
clone size: once

CDR3 protein: CASSHRRAFGYTF
CDR3 DNA: TGTGCCAGCAGCCACCGCAGGGCGTTTGGCTACACCTTC
V gene: TRBV5-6
D gene: .
J gene: TRBJ1-2
clone size: .

CDR3 protein: CASSPGGSGNTIYF
CDR3 DNA: TGTGCCAGCTCACCAGGAGGATCTGGAAACACCATATATTTT
V gene: TRBV18
D gene: .
J gene: TRBJ1-3
clone size: .

CDR3 protein: CASSLGQNYGYTF
CDR3 DNA: TGTGCCAGCAGCTTGGGGCAGAACTATGGCTACACCTTC
V gene: TRBV5-6
D gene: .
J gene: TRBJ1-2
clone size: few

CDR3 protein: CASSVYPLSYGYTF
CDR3 DNA: TGTGCCAGCAGTGTCTACCCCCTCTCCTATGGCTACACCTTC
V gene: TRBV6-4
D gene: .
J gene: TRBJ1-2
clone size: once

CDR3 protein: CASSFRSGTASF
CDR3 DNA: TGTGCCAGCAGTTTCCGATCCGGGACAGCCTCCTTT
V gene: TRBV28
D gene: TRBD1
J gene: TRBJ1-1
clone size: .

CDR3 protein: CASSLMVAGSSGANVLTF
CDR3 DNA: TGTGCCAGCAGCTTAATGGTAGCGGGTAGCTCTGGGGCCAACGTCCTGACTTTC
V gene: TRBV5-6
D gene: TRBD2
J gene: TRBJ2-6
clone size: .

CDR3 protein: CAISVQGLGETQYF
CDR3 DNA: TGTGCCATCAGTGTACAGGGGCTTGGGGAGACCCAGTACTTC
V gene: TRBV10-3
D gene: TRBD1
J gene: TRBJ2-5
clone size: .

CDR3 protein: CSVGGEPLDSNYGYTF
CDR3 DNA: TGCAGCGTTGGCGGCGAACCACTAGACTCTAACTATGGCTACACCTTC
V gene: TRBV29-1
D gene: .
J gene: TRBJ1-2
clone size: .

CDR3 protein: CASSSPNYNEQFF
CDR3 DNA: TGTGCCAGCAGTTCCCCCAACTACAATGAGCAGTTCTTC
V gene: TRBV27
D gene: .
J gene: TRBJ2-1
clone size: once

CDR3 protein: CASSWLPGTNEKLFF
CDR3 DNA: TGCGCCAGCAGCTGGCTCCCGGGAACTAATGAAAAACTGTTTTTT
V gene: TRBV5-1
D gene: .
J gene: TRBJ1-4
clone size: .

CDR3 protein: CASRPLTGRTQETQYF
CDR3 DNA: TGTGCCAGCCGCCCTTTGACAGGCCGAACGCAAGAGACCCAGTACTTC
V gene: TRBV28
D gene: .
J gene: TRBJ2-5
clone size: .

CDR3 protein: CASSESAGNIQYF
CDR3 DNA: TGTGCCAGCAGTGAATCGGCGGGAAACATTCAGTACTTC
V gene: TRBV2
D gene: .
J gene: TRBJ2-4
clone size: .

CDR3 protein: CASSLSPSGTETQYF
CDR3 DNA: TGCGCCAGCAGCTTGTCCCCTAGCGGTACAGAGACCCAGTACTTC
V gene: TRBV5-1
D gene: TRBD2
J gene: TRBJ2-5
clone size: once

CDR3 protein: CASSQDDTILNTEAFF
CDR3 DNA: TGCGCCAGCAGCCAAGATGACACGATCTTGAACACTGAAGCTTTCTTT
V gene: TRBV4-1
D gene: .
J gene: TRBJ1-1
clone size: .

CDR3 protein: CASSNSRQGEETQYF
CDR3 DNA: TGCGCCAGCTCTAACTCTCGACAGGGTGAAGAGACCCAGTACTTC
V gene: TRBV5-1
D gene: TRBD1
J gene: TRBJ2-5
clone size: once

CDR3 protein: CASSLTGDRLNEQFF
CDR3 DNA: TGTGCCAGCAGCTTAACGGGGGACAGACTAAATGAGCAGTTCTTC
V gene: TRBV7-3
D gene: TRBD1
J gene: TRBJ2-1
clone size: .

CDR3 protein: CSAQGPRGNTEAFF
CDR3 DNA: TGCAGCGCCCAGGGCCCGCGGGGGAACACTGAAGCTTTCTTT
V gene: TRBV29-1
D gene: .
J gene: TRBJ1-1
clone size: once

CDR3 protein: CSVAGSFSYGYTF
CDR3 DNA: TGCAGCGTTGCGGGGTCCTTTAGCTATGGCTACACCTTC
V gene: TRBV29-1
D gene: .
J gene: TRBJ1-2
clone size: .

CDR3 protein: CASSPRTSGGGTGELFF
CDR3 DNA: TGTGCCAGCAGCCCCCGGACTAGCGGGGGGGGGACCGGGGAGCTGTTTTTT
V gene: TRBV11-2
D gene: TRBD2
J gene: TRBJ2-2
clone size: .

CDR3 protein: CASSLWTSGENEQFF
CDR3 DNA: TGTGCCAGCAGTTTATGGACTAGCGGGGAGAATGAGCAGTTCTTC
V gene: TRBV28
D gene: TRBD2
J gene: TRBJ2-1
clone size: .

CDR3 protein: CATSSPTGGKANEQFF
CDR3 DNA: TGTGCCACCAGTTCGCCGACAGGGGGCAAGGCCAATGAGCAGTTCTTC
V gene: TRBV24-1
D gene: TRBD1
J gene: TRBJ2-1
clone size: .

CDR3 protein: CASSQTGGATEAFF
CDR3 DNA: TGTGCCAGCAGCCAGACAGGGGGTGCCACTGAAGCTTTCTTT
V gene: TRBV5-4
D gene: TRBD1
J gene: TRBJ1-1
clone size: .